This T cell receptor beta chain was found in a study of blood T cell repertoires in COVID-19. Study overall: Collection of acute and convalescent COVID-19 samples took place in the United States, Italy and Spain.

Profiled with immunoSEQ multiplex PCR; TCRdb holds only in-frame clones, not every one. The data hold 220,000 or so clones, with around 90% observed a single time. This TCR derives from a man younger than 45 who had been exposed to COVID-19. The sample comprised PBMCs or T cells enriched from blood (not recorded which).

This CDR3 is CASSQDPGAGAGTGELFF. In DNA form, the CDR3 reads TGCGCCAGCAGCCAAGATCCGGGCGCGGGGGCCGGCACCGGGGAGCTGTTTTTT. The chain is built from TRBV4-1 and TRBJ2-2; possible D gene TRBD2, 7 bases. Germline values: CDR1 MGHRA, CDR2 YSYEKL. This CDR3 is 18 amino acids long. With 0 bases removed from V and 4 bases from J, the gap between germline ends came to 18 bases.